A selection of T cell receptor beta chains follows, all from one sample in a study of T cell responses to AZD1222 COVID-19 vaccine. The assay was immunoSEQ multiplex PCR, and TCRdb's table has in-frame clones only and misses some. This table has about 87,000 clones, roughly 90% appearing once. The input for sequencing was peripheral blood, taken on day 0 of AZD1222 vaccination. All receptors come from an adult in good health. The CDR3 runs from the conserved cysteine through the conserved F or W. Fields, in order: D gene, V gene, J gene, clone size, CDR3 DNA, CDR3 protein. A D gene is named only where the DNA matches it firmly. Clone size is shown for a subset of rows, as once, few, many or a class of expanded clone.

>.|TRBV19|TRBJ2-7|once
TGTGCCAGTAGTATTGCTCCAGGGGAGGAGCAGTACTTC
CASSIAPGEEQYF
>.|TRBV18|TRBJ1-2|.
TGTGCCAGCTCAGGGGACCTCTATGGCTACACCTTC
CASSGDLYGYTF
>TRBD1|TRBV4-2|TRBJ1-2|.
TGTGCCAGCAGCCAAGAGACCGGGACAGGAGCCGCTCAGACCTTC
CASSQETGTGAAQTF
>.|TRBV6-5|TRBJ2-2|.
TGTGCCAGCACTCGAGCCCATCCTGCCGGGGAGCTGTTTTTT
CASTRAHPAGELFF
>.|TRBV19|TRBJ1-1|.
TGTGCCAGTTTGAGTATGAACACTGAAGCTTTCTTT
CASLSMNTEAFF
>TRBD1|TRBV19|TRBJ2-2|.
TGTGCCAGTAGTCCAACCGGGACAGGGAACACCGGGGAGCTGTTTTTT
CASSPTGTGNTGELFF
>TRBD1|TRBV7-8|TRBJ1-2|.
TGTGCCAGCAGCGTAGTCGGGACAGGGGGGGCCTATGGCTACACCTTC
CASSVVGTGGAYGYTF
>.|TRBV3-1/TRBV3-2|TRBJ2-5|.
TGTGCCAGCAGCCCCTGGGGTAGCGGAGACTCTAGGGAGACCCAGTACTTC
CASSPWGSGDSRETQYF
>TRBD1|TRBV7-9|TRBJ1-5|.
TGTGCCAGCAGCTTAGAGGGGGGACAGGGCCCCTTGAGCCAGCCCCAGCATTTT
CASSLEGGQGPLSQPQHF
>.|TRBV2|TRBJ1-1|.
TGTGCCAGCAGCGAACAGGTGAACACTGAAGCTTTCTTT
CASSEQVNTEAFF
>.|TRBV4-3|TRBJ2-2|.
TGCGCCAGCAGCCAAGAAGGGAACACCGGGGAGCTGTTTTTT
CASSQEGNTGELFF
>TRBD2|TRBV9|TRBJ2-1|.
TGTGCCAGCAGCCCCCTCGGAGCGGGGGTCGGGAATGAGCAGTTCTTC
CASSPLGAGVGNEQFF
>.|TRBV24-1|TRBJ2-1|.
TGTGCCACCAGTGATTCCAGGAACGATGAGCAGTTCTTC
CATSDSRNDEQFF
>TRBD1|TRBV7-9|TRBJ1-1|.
TGTGCCAGCAGCTCGGACAGGAACGCTTTCTTT
CASSSDRNAFF
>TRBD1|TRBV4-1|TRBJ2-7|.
TGCGCCAGCAGCCAAGATCCCGAGGGGGCGACCTACGAGCAGTACTTC
CASSQDPEGATYEQYF
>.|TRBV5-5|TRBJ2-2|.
TGTGCCAGCAGCCTCTCCGGGGAGCTGTTTTTT
CASSLSGELFF
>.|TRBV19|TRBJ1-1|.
TGTGCCAGTCAGCGGGACATTACCTTGCGCAGGCCTGAAGCTTTCTTT
CASQRDITLRRPEAFF
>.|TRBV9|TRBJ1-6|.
TGTGCCAGCAGCCCGGATGCTTATGGGCTAAGCTCCTATAATTCACCCCTCCACTTT
CASSPDAYGLSSYNSPLHF
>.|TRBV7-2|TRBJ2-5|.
TGTGCCAGCAGCTTATCGGAAGAGACCCAGTACTTC
CASSLSEETQYF
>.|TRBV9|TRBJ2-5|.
TGTGCCAGCAGCGCCACCCCGACAGTGTCAGAGACCCAGTACTTC
CASSATPTVSETQYF
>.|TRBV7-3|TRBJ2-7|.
TGTGCCAGCAGCCCAACCGGGCCCTCCTACGAGCAGTACTTC
CASSPTGPSYEQYF
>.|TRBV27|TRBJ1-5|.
TGTGCCAGCAGTAGTTCCGGATATAGCAATCAGCCCCAGCATTTT
CASSSSGYSNQPQHF
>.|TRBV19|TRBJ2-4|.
TGTGCCAGTAGGGGCCCCAGTGAGTTTTTAGTTCAGTACTTC
CASRGPSEFLVQYF
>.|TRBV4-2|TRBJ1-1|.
TGTGCCAGCAGCCAAGAGGTTGGGGGGGCGCGGAACACTGAAGCTTTCTTT
CASSQEVGGARNTEAFF
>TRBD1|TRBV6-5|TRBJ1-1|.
TGTGCCAGCATCGTACCCGGGACAGGGGTGGGTGAAGCTTTCTTT
CASIVPGTGVGEAFF
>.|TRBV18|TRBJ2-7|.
TGTGCCAGCTCACCACCGTCAGGGAGCGAGCAGTACTTC
CASSPPSGSEQYF
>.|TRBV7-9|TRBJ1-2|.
TGTGCCAGCAGCTTGGCAGATTATGGCTACACCTTC
CASSLADYGYTF
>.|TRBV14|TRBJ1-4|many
TGTGCCAGCAGCGAAGCTGAAAAACTGTTTTTT
CASSEAEKLFF
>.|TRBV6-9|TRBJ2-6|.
TGTGCCAGCAGTCCGGGACGGTCATCTGGGGCCAACGTCCTGACTTTC
CASSPGRSSGANVLTF
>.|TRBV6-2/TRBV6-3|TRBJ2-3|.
TGTGCCAGCAGTTACACGGGGCTGGGCACAGATACGCAGTATTTT
CASSYTGLGTDTQYF
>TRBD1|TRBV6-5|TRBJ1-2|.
TGTGCCAGCACCGGGCAGGGGGCGCGTGGCTATGGCTACACCTTC
CASTGQGARGYGYTF
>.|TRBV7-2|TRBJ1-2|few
TGTGCCAGCAGCTTAGAGGCCTCGGGAGGGGGATATGATGGCTACACCTTC
CASSLEASGGGYDGYTF
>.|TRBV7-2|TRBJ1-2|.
TGTGCCAGCAGCTTTCCCCAGGGGAGGATATATGGCTACACCTTC
CASSFPQGRIYGYTF
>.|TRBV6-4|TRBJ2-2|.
TGTGCCAGCAGTGAACAGGGTGGGGCCGGGGAGCTGTTTTTT
CASSEQGGAGELFF
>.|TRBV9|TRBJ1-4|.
TGTGCCAGCAGCTTTGGAGGGGAGGGTGAAAAACTGTTTTTT
CASSFGGEGEKLFF
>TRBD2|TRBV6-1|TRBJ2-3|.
TGTGCCAGCAGTGGCGTAGCGGGGGGGAGTACAGATACGCAGTATTTT
CASSGVAGGSTDTQYF
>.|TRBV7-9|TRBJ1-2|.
TGTGCCAGCAGCCCCTCCTCGGGTCTCCCCTATGGCTACACCTTC
CASSPSSGLPYGYTF
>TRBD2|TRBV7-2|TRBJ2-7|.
TGTGCCAGCAGCTTAGAGGTCGGGGGGGTTTACGAGCAGTACTTC
CASSLEVGGVYEQYF
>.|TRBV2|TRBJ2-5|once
TGTGCCAGCAAAGGGGACCGGGAGACCCAGTACTTC
CASKGDRETQYF
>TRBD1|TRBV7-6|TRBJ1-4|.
TGTGCCAGCAGCTTGACAGGGAGCGAAAAACTGTTTTTT
CASSLTGSEKLFF
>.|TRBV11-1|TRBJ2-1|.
TGTGCCAGCAGCCCTACGTTGTACAATGAGCAGTTCTTC
CASSPTLYNEQFF
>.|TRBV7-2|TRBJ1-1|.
TGTGCCAGCAGCCAACGCCAGAGGAACACTGAAGCTTTCTTT
CASSQRQRNTEAFF
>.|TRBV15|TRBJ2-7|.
TGTGCCACCAGCAGATCCAATCGGGACCACTACGAGCAGTACTTC
CATSRSNRDHYEQYF
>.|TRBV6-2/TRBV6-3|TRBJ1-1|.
TGTGCCAGCAGTAGACAGCCGAACACTGAAGCTTTCTTT
CASSRQPNTEAFF
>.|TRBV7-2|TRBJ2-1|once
TGTGCCAGCAGCACTACTTCCGATTACGTGCAGTTCTTC
CASSTTSDYVQFF
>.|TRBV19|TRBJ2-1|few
TGTGCCAGTGGGGCAGACCAGCACAATGAGCAGTTCTTC
CASGADQHNEQFF
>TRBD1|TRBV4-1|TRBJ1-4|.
TGCGCCAGCAGCCAACACCTCCGGGACAGGAATGAAAAACTGTTTTTT
CASSQHLRDRNEKLFF
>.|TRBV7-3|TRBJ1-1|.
TGTGCCAGCAGCTTAAGGCAGGGTGGCGCTGAAGCTTTCTTT
CASSLRQGGAEAFF
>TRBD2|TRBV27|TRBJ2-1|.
TGTGCCAGCAGTATGCGACTAGCGGTGTACAATGAGCAGTTCTTC
CASSMRLAVYNEQFF
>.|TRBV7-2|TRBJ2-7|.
TGTGCCAGCAGCACACCGGGACGGTTAACCTACGAGCAGTACTTC
CASSTPGRLTYEQYF
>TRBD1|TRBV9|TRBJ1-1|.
TGTGCCAGCAGCGCCCGGACAGGGGGCACTGAAGCTTTCTTT
CASSARTGGTEAFF
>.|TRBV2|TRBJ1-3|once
TGTGCCAGCAGTGACTGGCAGGGAAACACCATATATTTT
CASSDWQGNTIYF
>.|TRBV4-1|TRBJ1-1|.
TGCGCCAGCAGCCAAGGTAACACTGAAGCTTTCTTT
CASSQGNTEAFF